This T cell receptor (beta chain) was captured by sequencing in a study of blood T cell repertoires in COVID-19. V lost 0 bases and J 3 bases, leaving 3 bases between the germline ends. Germline V gene sequence: CDR1 SGDLS, CDR2 YYNGEE. The CDR3 is 13 amino acids. In the original processing: Amplified reference gene primers provided the basis for estimating nucleated cell counts. Some clones are missing from TCRdb's copy, which holds only in-frame ones; the method was immunoSEQ multiplex PCR. Clone size and V and J calls were adopted from that table, with D and trimming inferred from the DNA. The sample records some 64,000 clones, approximately 79% being singletons.

The sequence was collected from a woman aged 80 or over with active or convalescent COVID-19. The source material was peripheral blood. The chain recombines TRBV9 with TRBJ2-2, with D uncertain. CDR3 nucleotides: TGTGCCAGCAGCGTAGCATACACCGGGGAGCTGTTTTTT. Amino acid sequence: CASSVAYTGELFF.